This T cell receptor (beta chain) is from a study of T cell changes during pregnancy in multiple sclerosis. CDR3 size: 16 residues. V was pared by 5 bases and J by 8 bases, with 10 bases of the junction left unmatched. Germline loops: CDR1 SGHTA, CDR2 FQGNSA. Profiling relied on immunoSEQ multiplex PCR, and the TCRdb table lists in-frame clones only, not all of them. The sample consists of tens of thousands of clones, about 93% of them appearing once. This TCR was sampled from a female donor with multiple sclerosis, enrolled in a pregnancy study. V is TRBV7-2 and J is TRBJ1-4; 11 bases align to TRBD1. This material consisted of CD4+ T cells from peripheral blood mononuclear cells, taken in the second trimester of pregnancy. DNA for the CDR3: TGTGCCAGCAGCGCGGGACAGGGGGTTTTTGGGGAAAAACTGTTTTTT. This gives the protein CASSAGQGVFGEKLFF. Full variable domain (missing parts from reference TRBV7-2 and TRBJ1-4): GAGVSQSPSNKVTEKGKDVELRCDPISGHTALYWYRQSLGQGLEFLIYFQGNSAPDKSGLPSDRFSAERTGGSVSTLTIQRTQQEDSAVYLCASSAGQGVFGEKLFFGSGTQLSVL.